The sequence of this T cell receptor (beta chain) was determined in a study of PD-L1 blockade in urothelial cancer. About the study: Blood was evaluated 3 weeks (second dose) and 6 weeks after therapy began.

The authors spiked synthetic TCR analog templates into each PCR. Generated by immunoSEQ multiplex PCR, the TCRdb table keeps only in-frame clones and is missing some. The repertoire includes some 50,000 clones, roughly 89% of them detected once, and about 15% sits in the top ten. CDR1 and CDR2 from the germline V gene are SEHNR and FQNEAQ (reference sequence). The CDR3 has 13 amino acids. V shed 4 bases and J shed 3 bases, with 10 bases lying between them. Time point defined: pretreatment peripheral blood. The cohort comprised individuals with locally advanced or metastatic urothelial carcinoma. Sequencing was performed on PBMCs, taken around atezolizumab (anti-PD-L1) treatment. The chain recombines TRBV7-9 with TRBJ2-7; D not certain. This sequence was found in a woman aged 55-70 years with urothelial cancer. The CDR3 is CASSWASGYEQYF. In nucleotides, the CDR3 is TGTGCCAGCAGCTGGGCCTCTGGCTACGAGCAGTACTTC.